Below, 2 T cell receptor beta chains from the same sample are listed, as sequenced in a study of blood T cells in healthy people across ages. Combining a sample-barcoded 5' primer with a J-beta primer mix, a second PCR ran for 7 to 11 cycles. TCRdb analysed the 5' RACE reads with MiXCR anew, one entry per CDR3 protein. The sample records roughly 1,000,000 distinct CDR3 sequences, about 25% being singletons. The same sample was also studied in work on T cells of mothers and their children.

Input material: blood. All receptors derive from a girl aged 2 to 9 in good health.

This clonotype came up once. The chain combines TRBV6-5 with TRBJ1-4, with D unclear. CDR3 length: 13 amino acids. Germline V gene sequence: CDR1 MNHEY, CDR2 SVGAGI. V was trimmed by 10 bases and J by 3 bases, leaving 12 bases between them. As DNA, the CDR3 is TGTGCCATTTCCAGCACACCTAATGAAAAACTGTTTTTT. It codes for CAISSTPNEKLFF.

This CDR3 reads CSVDGAERLHGFF. The CDR3 nucleotides read TGCAGCGTTGATGGGGCGGAAAGGCTTCACGGTTTCTTT. The chain combines TRBV29-1 with TRBJ1-1; tentatively, D is TRBD1 (5 bases). V lost 3 bases and J 13 bases, leaving 21 bases between the germline ends. Germline CDR1 SQVTM, CDR2 ANQGSEA. The CDR3 sequence is 13 residues long. The variable domain in full, with the rest retrieved from reference TRBV29-1 and TRBJ1-1, is SAVISQKPSRDICQRGTSLTIQCQVDSQVTMMFWYRQQPGQSLTLIATANQGSEATYESGFVIDKFPISRPNLTFSTLTVSNMSPEDSSIYLCSVDGAERLHGFFGQGTRLTVV.